This TCR beta chain is drawn from a study of cytotoxic CD8 clonotypes in ibrutinib-treated CLL. On the study more broadly: Within the patient group, 11 were relapsed/refractory and around 15 treatment-naive, and around 17 were IGHV unmutated.

For TCR beta libraries, roughly 1.9 micrograms of genomic DNA were obtained from cryopreserved PBMCs. Study-wide results and limits: Clonality rose at ibrutinib response and fell back toward baseline at progression.

The ends were cut back, 7 bases at V and 7 bases at J, with 14 bases in the middle. The CDR3 length is 13 residues. Per germline, CDR1 SGHVS and CDR2 FNYEAQ. Using immunoSEQ multiplex PCR, the repertoire was profiled, and TCRdb retains in-frame clones only, with some absent. The table records a few hundred thousand clones, 60% to 75% of them present only once. There are a few counts of this clone. Its antigen is not identified. V is TRBV7-6 and J is TRBJ2-1; a possible D gene is TRBD2 (6 bases). This sequence originates from a human donor with chronic lymphocytic leukemia. The sequences come from PBMCs, collected after 24 months of ibrutinib treatment. CDR3 DNA sequence: TGTGCCAGCATGACGGGAGAGGAAAATGAGCAGTTCTTC. Protein product: CASMTGEENEQFF.